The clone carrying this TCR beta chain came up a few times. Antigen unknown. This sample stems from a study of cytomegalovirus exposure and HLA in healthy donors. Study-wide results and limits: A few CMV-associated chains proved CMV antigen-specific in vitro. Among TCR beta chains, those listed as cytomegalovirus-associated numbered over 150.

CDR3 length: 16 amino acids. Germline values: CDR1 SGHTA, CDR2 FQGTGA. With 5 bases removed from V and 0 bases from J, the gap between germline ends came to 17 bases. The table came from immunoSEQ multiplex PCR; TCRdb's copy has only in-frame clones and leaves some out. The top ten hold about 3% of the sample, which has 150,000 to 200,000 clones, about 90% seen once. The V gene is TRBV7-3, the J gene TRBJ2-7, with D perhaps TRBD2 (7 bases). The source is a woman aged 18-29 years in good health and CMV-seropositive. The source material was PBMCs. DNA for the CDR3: TGTGCCAGCAGCCCGAGGGGGGGGACTGCCTCCTACGAGCAGTACTTC. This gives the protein CASSPRGGTASYEQYF.